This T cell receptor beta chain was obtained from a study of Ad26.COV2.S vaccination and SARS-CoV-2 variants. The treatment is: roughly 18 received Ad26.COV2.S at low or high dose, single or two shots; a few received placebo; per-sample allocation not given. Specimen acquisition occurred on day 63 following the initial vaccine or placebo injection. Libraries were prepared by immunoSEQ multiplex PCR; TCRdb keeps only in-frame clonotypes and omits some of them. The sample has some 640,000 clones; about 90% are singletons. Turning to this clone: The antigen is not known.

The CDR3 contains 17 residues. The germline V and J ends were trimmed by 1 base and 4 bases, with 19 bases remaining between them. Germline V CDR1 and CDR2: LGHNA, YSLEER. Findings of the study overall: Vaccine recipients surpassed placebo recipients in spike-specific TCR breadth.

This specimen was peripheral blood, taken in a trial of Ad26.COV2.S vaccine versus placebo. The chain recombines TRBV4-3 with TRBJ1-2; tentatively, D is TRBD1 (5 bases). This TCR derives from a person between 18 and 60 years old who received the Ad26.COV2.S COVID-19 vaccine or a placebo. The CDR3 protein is CASSQVEGQGRIYGYTF. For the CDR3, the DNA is TGCGCCAGCAGCCAAGTAGAAGGGCAGGGACGTATCTATGGCTACACCTTC.